This T cell receptor (beta chain) is drawn from a study of CD4 and CD8 cells across lung adenocarcinoma regions. V was shortened by 1 base and J by 4 bases, with 7 bases between the two germline ends. CDR1 is MNHNS, CDR2 SASEGT, per germline. The CDR3 totals 13 residues. TCRdb analysed the PCR reads with MiXCR anew, one entry per CDR3 protein. Among approximately 25,000 distinct CDR3 sequences, roughly half were seen once, and the ten largest hold 45% to 60%. Localized lung adenocarcinoma, a non-small cell lung cancer, affected the donors. In its sample, this clonotype was seen many times. The sample taken for sequencing was CD8+ T cells from the center of a lung tumor. This sequence originates from a male donor with lung adenocarcinoma. The CD4 and CD8 labels of this study may be unreliable. V and J are TRBV6-1 and TRBJ1-1; D perhaps matches TRBD1 (5 bases). The CDR3 DNA sequence: TGTGCCAGCAGTGAAGTTGGGGGCACTGAAGCTTTCTTT. The encoded protein is CASSEVGGTEAFF.